There are a few counts of the clone carrying this TCR beta chain. Looked up from germline, CDR1 is MNHEY and CDR2 is SVGAGI. The V gene lost 2 bases and the J gene lost 5 bases, with 6 bases spanning the gap. The length of the CDR3 is 12 residues. This record belongs to a study of T-cell memory formation after mild COVID-19. TCRdb analysed the 5' RACE reads with MiXCR anew, one entry per CDR3 protein. The table includes 300,000 or so distinct CDR3 sequences, around 15% detected once. Sample: PBMCs or a T cell subset sorted from them (not recorded which). The chain joins TRBV6-5 to TRBJ1-1, with D maybe TRBD1 (6 bases). This sequence originates from a man between 18 and 35 years old who had mild COVID-19 (a few samples of this study predate the infection). Cell type and time point are not known. The CDR3 nucleotides are TGTGCCAGCAGTTACGGACAGACTGAAGCTTTCTTT. Encoded protein: CASSYGQTEAFF.